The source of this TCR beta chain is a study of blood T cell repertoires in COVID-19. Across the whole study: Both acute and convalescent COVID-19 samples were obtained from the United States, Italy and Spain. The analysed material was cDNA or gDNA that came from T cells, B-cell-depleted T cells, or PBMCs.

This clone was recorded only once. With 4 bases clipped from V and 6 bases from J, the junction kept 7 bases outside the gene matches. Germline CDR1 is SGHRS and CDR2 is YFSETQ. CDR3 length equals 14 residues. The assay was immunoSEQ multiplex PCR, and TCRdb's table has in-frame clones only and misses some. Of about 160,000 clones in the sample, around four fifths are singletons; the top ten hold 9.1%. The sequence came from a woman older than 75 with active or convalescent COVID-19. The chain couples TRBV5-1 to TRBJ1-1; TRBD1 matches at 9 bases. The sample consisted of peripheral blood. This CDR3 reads CASSGRQGDAEAFF. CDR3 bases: TGCGCCAGCAGCGGTCGACAGGGGGACGCTGAAGCTTTCTTT. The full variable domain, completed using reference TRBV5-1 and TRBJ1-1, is KAGVTQTPRYLIKTRGQQVTLSCSPISGHRSVSWYQQTPGQGLQFLFEYFSETQRNKGNFPGRFSGRQFSNSRSEMNVSTLELGDSALYLCASSGRQGDAEAFFGQGTRLTVV.